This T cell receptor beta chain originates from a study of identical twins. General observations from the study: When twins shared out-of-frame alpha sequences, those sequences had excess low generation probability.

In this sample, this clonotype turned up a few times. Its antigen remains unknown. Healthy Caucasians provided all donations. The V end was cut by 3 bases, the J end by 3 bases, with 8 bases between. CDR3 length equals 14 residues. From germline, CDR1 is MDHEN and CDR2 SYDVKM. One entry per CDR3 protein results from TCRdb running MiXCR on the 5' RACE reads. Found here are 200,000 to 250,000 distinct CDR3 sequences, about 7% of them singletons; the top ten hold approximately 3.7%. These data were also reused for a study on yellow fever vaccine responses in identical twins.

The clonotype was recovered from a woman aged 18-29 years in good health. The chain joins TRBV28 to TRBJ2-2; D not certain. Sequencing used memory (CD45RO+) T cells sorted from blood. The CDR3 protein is CASSLVDYTGELFF. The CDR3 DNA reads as TGTGCCAGCAGTTTGGTAGATTACACCGGGGAGCTGTTTTTT.